This T cell receptor (beta chain) was recovered during a study of T cells in localized non-small cell lung cancer. Broader study findings: Adjacent lung had a median roughly 60 of the 100 largest tumor clones. Sequencing covered just one tumor region, so heterogeneity cannot be ruled out. Uninvolved adjacent lung showed higher T cell clonality than tumor.

Only in-frame clones appear in the TCRdb table, and some are missing; sequencing was by immunoSEQ multiplex PCR. The data contain thousands of clones, under 30% of them seen just once; the ten biggest clones take up over 4%. This clone has more than one count but fewer than ten. What it recognizes is unknown. CDR3 length: 17 residues. V was cut by 6 bases and J by 1 base, with 19 bases left in between. Germline loops: CDR1 MDHEN, CDR2 SYDVKM. This clonotype originated in a man between 40 and 70 years old with stage II lung adenocarcinoma. The chain has TRBV28 and TRBJ2-4; D is undetermined. Source: lung tumor tissue, taken before any cancer treatment. The CDR3 sequence is CASRWLLAKLAKNIQYF. Here the CDR3 DNA reads TGTGCCAGCAGGTGGCTCCTCGCGAAGCTCGCCAAAAACATTCAGTACTTC.